The T cell receptor (beta chain) under discussion was sequenced for a study of identical twins. The CDR3 spans 11 residues. CDR1 is MNHEY, CDR2 SVGAGI, per germline. Trimming cost V 7 bases and J 7 bases, with 10 bases left between them. The study's findings and limits: Invariant T cells like MAIT and iNKT could partly confound the zero-insertion analyses. Fewer insertions characterized abundant cord blood beta clonotypes, whereas memory repertoires showed none.

TCRdb called the 5' RACE reads again in MiXCR, with one record for every CDR3 protein. The sample has about 430,000 distinct CDR3 sequences; roughly 20% are singletons. Healthy Caucasians made up all donors. This clonotype showed up just a few times. Its antigen remains unknown. The rearrangement uses TRBV6-5 and TRBJ1-1; D is possibly TRBD1 (5 bases). Material: naive T cells sorted from blood. The sequence was collected from a man between 50 and 59 years old in good health. The CDR3, as DNA: TGTGCCAGCACGACGGGACGTGAAGCTTTCTTT. Protein sequence: CASTTGREAFF.